Following are 22 T cell receptor beta chains from one sample sequenced in a study of blood T cell repertoires in COVID-19 (TCRdb year 2020). The library was produced with the immunoSEQ multiplex PCR assay. Sourced from immuneACCESS, this table was stored by TCRdb with only in-frame sequences that have V and J called. A share of the clones is absent; for the studies checked, an unresolved V gene accounts for under half, and the remainder has no known explanation. A total of hundreds of thousands of clones appear in this sample, 85% of them only once. About 14% of the sample lies in the top ten. Sequencing was done on a sample of peripheral blood. Every receptor here comes from a human donor in a cohort sampled during active COVID-19.

J is TRBJ2-7 and V is TRBV7-9; no definite D call. The CDR3 runs 14 residues. V lost 5 bases to trimming and J lost 1 base, with 12 bases between them. The germline gives CDR1 SEHNR, CDR2 FQNEAQ (reference sequence). Here the CDR3 DNA reads TGTGCCAGCAGCCCCCCTCCCGGGTCCTACGAGCAGTACTTC. Encoded protein: CASSPPPGSYEQYF.

The J gene is TRBJ1-3, the V gene TRBV5-6; no firm D call. This CDR3 spans 15 amino acids. CDR1 and CDR2 from the germline V gene are SGHDT and YYEEEE. V was shortened by 4 bases and J by 0 bases, with 11 bases between the two germline ends. The CDR3 spells CASSRRESSGNTIYF. CDR3 nucleotides: TGTGCCAGCAGCAGGAGGGAGAGCTCTGGAAACACCATATATTTT.

The chain employs TRBV27 and TRBJ1-5, with no clear D. V dropped 0 bases and J dropped 5 bases, with 5 bases sitting between them. Germline V gives CDR1 MNHEY, CDR2 SMNVEV (reference sequence). This CDR3 region has 13 residues. CDR3 in DNA: TGTGCCAGCAGTTTATCGAGGGATCAGCCCCAGCATTTT. Its translation: CASSLSRDQPQHF.

V and J are TRBV27 and TRBJ2-5; 10 nucleotides align to TRBD1. This CDR3 contains 15 residues. Germline V lookup: CDR1 MNHEY, CDR2 SMNVEV (reference sequence). With V trimmed by 6 bases and J by 5 bases, 9 bases remained unmatched. The CDR3: CASSRAGTGVETQYF. The CDR3 coding sequence is TGTGCCAGCAGCCGAGCCGGGACAGGGGTGGAGACCCAGTACTTC.

This clone has only one observation. This chain connects TRBV6-5 to TRBJ1-1; no definite D call. Germline assignment: CDR1 MNHEY and CDR2 SVGAGI. The CDR3 sequence is 13 residues long. The V and J ends lost 8 bases and 1 base respectively, with 11 bases between them. The DNA of the CDR3 is TGTGCCAGCTGGGGAGAGGGGAACACTGAAGCTTTCTTT. It specifies CASWGEGNTEAFF.

The chain couples TRBV30 to TRBJ2-2; D gene uncertain. Trimming took 2 bases from V and 5 from J, leaving 9 bases between them. CDR1 and CDR2 (germline): GTSNPN, SVGIG (reference sequence). The CDR3 totals 13 residues. For the CDR3, the DNA is TGTGCCTGGAGTCGAACAGATACCGGGGAGCTGTTTTTT. Its translation: CAWSRTDTGELFF.

The chain combines TRBV2 with TRBJ2-7; possible D gene TRBD2, 5 bases. Germline CDR1 reads SNHLY; CDR2 reads FYNNEI. V shed 2 bases and J shed 6 bases, with 8 bases lying between them. The CDR3 consists of 12 residues. The CDR3 here is CASSERGFEQYF. DNA of the CDR3: TGTGCCAGCAGTGAACGGGGATTCGAGCAGTACTTC.

V usage is TRBV5-1 and J usage is TRBJ2-3; D might be TRBD2 (5 bases). This CDR3 contains 18 residues. The germline CDR1 and CDR2 sequences are SGHRS and YFSETQ. V lost 1 base and J lost 1, with 19 bases in between. CDR3 in DNA: TGCGCCAGCAGCTTGATGGGGAGTGATCTTTCGGGCACAGATACGCAGTATTTT. Protein: CASSLMGSDLSGTDTQYF.

J is TRBJ2-3 and V is TRBV7-8; D may be TRBD2 (6 bases). From germline, CDR1 is SGHVS and CDR2 FQNEAQ. The CDR3 sequence is 17 residues long. V was pared by 5 bases and J by 6 bases, with 24 bases between. The CDR3 nucleotides are TGTGCCAGCAGCCCAAATACCCCGGGACTTGGAGTTGATACGCAGTATTTT. Translating it yields CASSPNTPGLGVDTQYF.

V and J are TRBV28 and TRBJ2-3; 10 bases agree with TRBD2. Trimming removed 3 bases from V and 9 bases from J; junction bases left unmatched: 6. CDR3 length: 14 amino acids. CDR1 is MDHEN and CDR2 is SYDVKM in the germline V gene. CDR3 sequence: CASSFIAGGGTQYF. As DNA, the CDR3 is TGTGCCAGCAGTTTCATAGCGGGAGGAGGGACGCAGTATTTT. Drawing the rest from reference TRBV28 and TRBJ2-3, the complete variable domain is DVKVTQSSRYLVKRTGEKVFLECVQDMDHENMFWYRQDPGLGLRLIYFSYDVKMKEKGDIPEGYSVSREKKERFSLILESASTNQTSMYLCASSFIAGGGTQYFGPGTRLTVL.

The genes are TRBV19 and TRBJ2-3, with 13 bases fitting TRBD2. J was trimmed by 4 bases and V by 5 bases; bases with no gene match: 12. Germline V gives CDR1 LNHDA, CDR2 SQIVND (reference sequence). The CDR3 length is 18 residues. CDR3 amino acids: CASSSGTSGKVGSDTQYF. The CDR3 DNA reads TGTGCCAGTAGTTCCGGGACTAGCGGGAAGGTTGGATCAGATACGCAGTATTTT.

In its sample, this clone was seen once. CDR3 residues: CASSQGGRAEKLFF. The CDR3 DNA reads TGTGCCAGCAGCCAAGGAGGCAGAGCCGAAAAACTGTTTTTT. The chain carries TRBV3-1 (or the pseudogene TRBV3-2) and TRBJ1-4; D remains unclear. Germline V gene lookup returns CDR1 LGHDT and CDR2 YNNKEL (reference sequence). The V end lost 1 base, the J end lost 8 bases, and 11 bases lay between the germline ends. The CDR3 spans 14 residues.

J is TRBJ1-5 and V is TRBV20-1; D uncertain. CDR1 is DFQATT and CDR2 is SNEGSKA in the germline V gene (reference sequence). Between the trimmed V and J ends, which lost 3 bases and 2 bases, there was a span of 23 bases. There are 18 residues in the CDR3. CDR3 sequence (DNA): TGCAGTGCTAGTCTTTTAACAGAAACCAATTGGGGCAATCAGCCCCAGCATTTT. It encodes CSASLLTETNWGNQPQHF.

The chain uses TRBV19 and TRBJ2-3, with D possibly TRBD1 on 6 matching bases. The CDR3 totals 15 residues. Trimming cost V 5 bases and J 1 base, with 13 bases left between them. From germline, CDR1 is LNHDA and CDR2 SQIVND (reference sequence). The CDR3 loop reads CASSPQGLGTDTQYF. For the CDR3, the DNA is TGTGCCAGTAGTCCACAGGGATTGGGCACAGATACGCAGTATTTT. Filled out from reference TRBV19 and TRBJ2-3, the complete variable domain reads DGGITQSPKYLFRKEGQNVTLSCEQNLNHDAMYWYRQDPGQGLRLIYYSQIVNDFQKGDIAEGYSVSREKKESFPLTVTSAQKNPTAFYLCASSPQGLGTDTQYFGPGTRLTVL.

This clone was seen only once. The chain links TRBV19 to TRBJ1-1, with 9 bases matching TRBD1. The V gene's germline CDR1 is LNHDA and CDR2 SQIVND (reference sequence). The CDR3 runs 18 residues. V lost 6 bases, J lost 4 bases, and 18 bases stayed unmatched. CDR3 coding DNA: TGTGCCAGTAGCCCCAAGGGACAGGGAATGAGATTGAGCACTGAAGCTTTCTTT. It is translated as CASSPKGQGMRLSTEAFF.

The chain joins TRBV7-9 to TRBJ2-1; perhaps TRBD2 as D (5 bases). The CDR3 is 14 residues long. The germline V gene has CDR1 SEHNR and CDR2 FQNEAQ (reference sequence). The V and J ends lost 1 base and 5 bases respectively, with 9 bases between them. Written as DNA, the CDR3 is TGTGCCAGCAGCTTAGAGACTAAACACAATGAGCAGTTCTTC. It encodes CASSLETKHNEQFF.

The CDR3 region is CASSSGGGRAYNEQFF. CDR3 nucleotide sequence: TGTGCCAGCAGTTCGGGAGGCGGGAGGGCCTACAATGAGCAGTTCTTC. This sequence joins TRBV28 and TRBJ2-1; 9 bases are shared with TRBD2. Germline lookup yields CDR1 MDHEN and CDR2 SYDVKM. This CDR3 has 16 amino acids. V trimming: 4 bases; J trimming: 2 bases; junction bases outside the gene matches: 6.

V usage is TRBV7-9 and J usage is TRBJ1-1, with 9 nucleotides matching TRBD1. CDR1 and CDR2 from the germline V gene are SEHNR and FQNEAQ (reference sequence). CDR3 size: 15 residues. Trimming took 5 bases from V and 10 from J; bases not matched to a gene: 14. The CDR3 bases are TGTGCCAGCAGCCCACGGGACAGGGTGGCCCGAGGAGCTTTCTTT. As protein: CASSPRDRVARGAFF. Full variable domain (missing parts from reference TRBV7-9 and TRBJ1-1): DTGVSQNPRHKITKRGQNVTFRCDPISEHNRLYWYRQTLGQGPEFLTYFQNEAQLEKSRLLSDRFSAERPKGSFSTLEIQRTEQGDSAMYLCASSPRDRVARGAFFGQGTRLTVV.

V usage is TRBV11-2 and J usage is TRBJ1-1, with 10 positions matching TRBD1. There are 15 residues in the CDR3. V was pared by 1 base and J by 5 bases, with 4 bases of the junction left unmatched. Per the germline V gene, CDR1 is SGHAT and CDR2 is FQNNGV. CDR3 protein: CASSLGQGASTEAFF. The CDR3 DNA sequence: TGTGCCAGCAGCTTAGGACAGGGGGCGAGTACTGAAGCTTTCTTT.

This clone was seen a few times. The rearrangement links TRBV24-1 to TRBJ1-2; 10 nucleotides line up with TRBD1. V shed 7 bases and J 2 bases; nucleotides not matched to a gene: 3. The length of the CDR3 is 14 residues. Per the germline V gene, CDR1 is KGHDR and CDR2 is SFDVKD. CDR3 sequence reads: CATRGTGDNYGYTF. In DNA form, the CDR3 reads TGTGCCACCAGGGGGACAGGGGACAACTATGGCTACACCTTC.

This clone has only a few counts. The chain uses TRBV7-3 and TRBJ2-1; 12 bases are shared with TRBD2. J was trimmed by 6 bases and V by 3 bases; bases with no gene match: 3. Per the germline V gene, CDR1 is SGHTA and CDR2 is FQGTGA. CDR3 size: 15 residues. DNA of the CDR3: TGTGCCAGCAGCTTGACTAGCGGGAGCGCCAATGAGCAGTTCTTC. Protein: CASSLTSGSANEQFF.

The chain links TRBV2 to TRBJ1-5; 7 bases are shared with TRBD1. Germline V gene data show CDR1 as SNHLY and CDR2 as FYNNEI. After removal of 8 bases from V and 4 bases from J, the junction contained 5 bases not matched to a gene. The CDR3 covers 13 residues. The DNA for the CDR3 is TGTGCCAGCGGCCGGGACAGTAATCAGCCCCAGCATTTT. Translated: CASGRDSNQPQHF. The variable domain in full, with the rest retrieved from reference TRBV2 and TRBJ1-5, is EPEVTQTPSHQVTQMGQEVILRCVPISNHLYFYWYRQILGQKVEFLVSFYNNEISEKSEIFDDQFSVERPDGSNFTLKIRSTKLEDSAMYFCASGRDSNQPQHFGDGTRLSIL.